This T cell receptor (beta chain) was identified during a study of blood T cell repertoires in COVID-19. Study in general: Samples came from the United States, Italy and Spain, spanning acute and convalescent COVID-19.

Unmatched junction bases numbered 8, after V lost 0 bases and J lost 7 bases. This CDR3 is 16 amino acids long. CDR1 and CDR2 from the germline V gene are SGHRS and YFSETQ. Patients in Seattle were enrolled during active infection, then followed longitudinally. In the source study's methods: How many nucleated cells were present was estimated from reference gene primer amplification. The repertoire was sequenced with immunoSEQ multiplex PCR; TCRdb's copy has only in-frame clones and lacks some. The V and J calls and clone size are taken from that table; D and trimming were inferred from the DNA. The sample lists about 370,000 clones, around 90% occurring once.

V is TRBV5-1 and J is TRBJ2-1; the match to TRBD1 covers 9 bases. This clonotype was obtained from a young woman with COVID-19, enrolled during active disease. Sequencing was done on a sample of peripheral blood. The CDR3 sequence is CASSLDQDRGFNEQFF. CDR3 bases: TGCGCCAGCAGCTTGGACCAGGACAGGGGATTTAATGAGCAGTTCTTC.